This T cell receptor (beta chain) is drawn from a study of blood T cell repertoires in COVID-19. Study-wide background: Sources were T cells, B-cell-depleted T cells, or PBMCs; the material itself was cDNA or gDNA.

CDR1 is SGHRS, CDR2 YFSETQ, per germline. The CDR3 covers 14 residues. Trimming pared 2 bases from V and 4 bases from J, leaving 13 bases between. Data came from immunoSEQ multiplex PCR; TCRdb stores just in-frame clones and leaves some out. Among 270,000 or so clones listed, around 88% were seen once. The clonotype originates from a woman aged 40 to 50 with acute COVID-19. The genes are TRBV5-1 and TRBJ2-7; weak D call: TRBD1 (5 bases). The sample comprised PBMCs or T cells enriched from blood (not recorded which). Here the CDR3 reads CASSFRQGAYEQYF. CDR3 sequence (DNA): TGCGCCAGCAGCTTTCGGCAGGGTGCGTACGAGCAGTACTTC.